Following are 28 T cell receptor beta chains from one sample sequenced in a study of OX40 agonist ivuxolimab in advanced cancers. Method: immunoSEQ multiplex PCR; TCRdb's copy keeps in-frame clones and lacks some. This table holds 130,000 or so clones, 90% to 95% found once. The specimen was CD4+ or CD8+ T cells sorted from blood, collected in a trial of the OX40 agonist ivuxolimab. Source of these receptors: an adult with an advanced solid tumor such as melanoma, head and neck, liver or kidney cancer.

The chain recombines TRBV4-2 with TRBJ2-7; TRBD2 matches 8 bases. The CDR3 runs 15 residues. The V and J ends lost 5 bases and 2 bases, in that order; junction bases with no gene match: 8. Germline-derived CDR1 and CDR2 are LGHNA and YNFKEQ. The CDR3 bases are TGTGCCAGCAGCTTAGAGCGGGGGTATACCTACGAGCAGTACTTC. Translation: CASSLERGYTYEQYF.

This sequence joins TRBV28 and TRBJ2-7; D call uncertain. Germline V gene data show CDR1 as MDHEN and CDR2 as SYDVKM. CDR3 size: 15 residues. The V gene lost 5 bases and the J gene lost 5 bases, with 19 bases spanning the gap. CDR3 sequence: CASSAPLGSGDEQYF. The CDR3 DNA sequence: TGTGCCAGCAGTGCCCCTCTTGGGTCCGGTGACGAGCAGTACTTC. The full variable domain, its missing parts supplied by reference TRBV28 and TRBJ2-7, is DVKVTQSSRYLVKRTGEKVFLECVQDMDHENMFWYRQDPGLGLRLIYFSYDVKMKEKGDIPEGYSVSREKKERFSLILESASTNQTSMYLCASSAPLGSGDEQYFGPGTRLTVT.

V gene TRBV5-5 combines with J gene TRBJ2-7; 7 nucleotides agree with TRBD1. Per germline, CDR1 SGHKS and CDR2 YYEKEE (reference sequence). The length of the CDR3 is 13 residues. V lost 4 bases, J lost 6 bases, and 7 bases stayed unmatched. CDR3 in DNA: TGTGCCAGCAGCATAACGACAGGGATCGAGCAGTACTTC. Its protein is CASSITTGIEQYF. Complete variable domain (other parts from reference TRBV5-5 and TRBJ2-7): DAGVTQSPTHLIKTRGQQVTLRCSPISGHKSVSWYQQVLGQGPQFIFQYYEKEERGRGNFPDRFSARQFPNYSSELNVNALLLGDSALYLCASSITTGIEQYFGPGTRLTVT.

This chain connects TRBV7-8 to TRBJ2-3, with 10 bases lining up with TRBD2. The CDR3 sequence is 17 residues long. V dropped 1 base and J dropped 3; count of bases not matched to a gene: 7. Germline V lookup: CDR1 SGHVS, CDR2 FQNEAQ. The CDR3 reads CASSLVGRAGGTDTQYF. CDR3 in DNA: TGTGCCAGCAGCTTAGTCGGCCGAGCGGGGGGGACAGATACGCAGTATTTT.

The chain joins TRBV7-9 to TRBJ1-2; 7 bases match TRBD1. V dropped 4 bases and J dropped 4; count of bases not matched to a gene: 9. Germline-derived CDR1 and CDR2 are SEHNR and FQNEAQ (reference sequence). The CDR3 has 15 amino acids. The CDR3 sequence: CASSYNLRGGYGYTF. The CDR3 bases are TGTGCCAGCAGCTATAACCTCAGGGGGGGCTATGGCTACACCTTC. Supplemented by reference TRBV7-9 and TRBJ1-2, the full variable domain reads DTGVSQNPRHKITKRGQNVTFRCDPISEHNRLYWYRQTLGQGPEFLTYFQNEAQLEKSRLLSDRFSAERPKGSFSTLEIQRTEQGDSAMYLCASSYNLRGGYGYTFGSGTRLTVV.

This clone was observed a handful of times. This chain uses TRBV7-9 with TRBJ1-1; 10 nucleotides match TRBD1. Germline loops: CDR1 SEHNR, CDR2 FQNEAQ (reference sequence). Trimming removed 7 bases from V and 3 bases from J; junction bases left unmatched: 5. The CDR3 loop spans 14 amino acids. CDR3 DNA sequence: TGTGCCAGCATCCCGGGACAGGGGTACACTGAAGCTTTCTTT. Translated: CASIPGQGYTEAFF.

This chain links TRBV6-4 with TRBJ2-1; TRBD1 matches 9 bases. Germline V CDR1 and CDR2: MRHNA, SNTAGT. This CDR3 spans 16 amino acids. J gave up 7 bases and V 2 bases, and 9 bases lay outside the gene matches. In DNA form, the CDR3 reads TGTGCCAGCAGTGACGGTCCGGGACAGGGTGCGAATGAGCAGTTCTTC. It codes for CASSDGPGQGANEQFF.

The CDR3 spells CASREQGLNYGYTF. Written as DNA, the CDR3 is TGTGCCAGCAGAGAACAGGGGTTAAACTATGGCTACACCTTC. The V call is TRBV2, the J call TRBJ1-2; 7 bases are a match to TRBD1. The CDR3 is 14 amino acids. CDR1 is SNHLY, CDR2 FYNNEI, per germline. J was trimmed by 2 bases and V by 6 bases; bases with no gene match: 6.

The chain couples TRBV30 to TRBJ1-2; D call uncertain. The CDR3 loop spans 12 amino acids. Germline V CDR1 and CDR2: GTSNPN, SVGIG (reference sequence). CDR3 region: CAGTKGGGGYTF. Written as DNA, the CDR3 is TGTGCTGGCACGAAGGGAGGCGGTGGCTACACCTTC.

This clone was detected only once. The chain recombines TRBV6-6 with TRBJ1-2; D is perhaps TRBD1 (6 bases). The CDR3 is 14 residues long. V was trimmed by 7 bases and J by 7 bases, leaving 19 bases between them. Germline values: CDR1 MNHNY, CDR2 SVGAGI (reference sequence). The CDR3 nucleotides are TGTGCCAGCATGATAGGCAGGGGAGTCTCTGGCTACACCTTC. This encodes CASMIGRGVSGYTF.

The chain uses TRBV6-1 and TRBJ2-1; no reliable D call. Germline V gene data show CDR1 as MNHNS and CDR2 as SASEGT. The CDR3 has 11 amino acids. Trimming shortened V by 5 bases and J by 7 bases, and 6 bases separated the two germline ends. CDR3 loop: CASSSSNEQFF. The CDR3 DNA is TGTGCCAGCAGTTCCTCTAATGAGCAGTTCTTC.

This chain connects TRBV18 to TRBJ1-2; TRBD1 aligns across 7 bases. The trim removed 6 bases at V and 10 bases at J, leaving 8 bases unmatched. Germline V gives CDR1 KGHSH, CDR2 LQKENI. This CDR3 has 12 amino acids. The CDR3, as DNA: TGTGCCAGCTCCCCAAGACAGGGAGCCTACACCTTC. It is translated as CASSPRQGAYTF.

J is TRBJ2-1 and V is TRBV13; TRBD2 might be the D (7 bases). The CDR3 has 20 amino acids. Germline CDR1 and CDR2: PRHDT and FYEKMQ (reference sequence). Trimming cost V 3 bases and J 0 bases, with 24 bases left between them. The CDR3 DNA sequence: TGTGCCAGCAGCTTCCGGGGGCGGGGGCCTTCCCGGACCTCCTACAATGAGCAGTTCTTC. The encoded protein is CASSFRGRGPSRTSYNEQFF.

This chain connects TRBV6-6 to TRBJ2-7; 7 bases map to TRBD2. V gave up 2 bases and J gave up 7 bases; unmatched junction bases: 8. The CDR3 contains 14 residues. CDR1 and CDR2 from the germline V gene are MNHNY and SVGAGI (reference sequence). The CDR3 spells CASSYEGGPSEQYF. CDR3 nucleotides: TGTGCCAGCAGTTACGAGGGAGGGCCTTCGGAGCAGTACTTC.

In nucleotides, the CDR3 is TGTGCCAGCAGCGAGGGGGCAGGGGGCGGTTACGAGCAGTACTTC. Residues: CASSEGAGGGYEQYF. V is TRBV11-3 and J is TRBJ2-7; 8 bases line up with TRBD1. CDR1 and CDR2 (germline): SGHNT, YENEEA. J lost 4 bases, V lost 5 bases, and 10 bases had no gene match. CDR3 length equals 15 residues.

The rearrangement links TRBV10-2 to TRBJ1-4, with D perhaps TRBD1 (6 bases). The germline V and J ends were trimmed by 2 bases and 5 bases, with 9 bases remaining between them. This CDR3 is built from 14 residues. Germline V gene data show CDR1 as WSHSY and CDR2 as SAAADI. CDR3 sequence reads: CASSEAGANEKLFF. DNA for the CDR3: TGCGCCAGCAGTGAGGCGGGGGCCAATGAAAAACTGTTTTTT.

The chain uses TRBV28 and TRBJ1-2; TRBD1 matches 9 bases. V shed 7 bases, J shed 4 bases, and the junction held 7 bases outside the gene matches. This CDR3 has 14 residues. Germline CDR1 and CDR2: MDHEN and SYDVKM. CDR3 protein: CASTPTGGVYGYTF. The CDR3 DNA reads TGTGCCAGCACCCCGACAGGGGGTGTCTATGGCTACACCTTC.

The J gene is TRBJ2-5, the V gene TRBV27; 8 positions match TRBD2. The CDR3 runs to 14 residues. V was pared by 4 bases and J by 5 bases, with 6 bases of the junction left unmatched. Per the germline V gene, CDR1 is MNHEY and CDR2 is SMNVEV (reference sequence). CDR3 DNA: TGTGCCAGCAGTTCACGGGGGGGCGGGGAGACCCAGTACTTC. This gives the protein CASSSRGGGETQYF.

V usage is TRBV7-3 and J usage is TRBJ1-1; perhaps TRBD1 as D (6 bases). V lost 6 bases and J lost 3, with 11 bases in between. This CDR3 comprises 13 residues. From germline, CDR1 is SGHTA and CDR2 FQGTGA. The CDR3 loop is CASSRGPDTEAFF. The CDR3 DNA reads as TGTGCCAGCAGTCGGGGGCCGGACACTGAAGCTTTCTTT.

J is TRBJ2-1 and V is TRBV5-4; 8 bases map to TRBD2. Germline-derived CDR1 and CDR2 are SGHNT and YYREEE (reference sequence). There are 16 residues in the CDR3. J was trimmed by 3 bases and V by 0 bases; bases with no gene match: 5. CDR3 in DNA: TGTGCCAGCAGCTTGGAGTTAACTAGCGGCTACAATGAGCAGTTCTTC. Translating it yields CASSLELTSGYNEQFF.

Written as DNA, the CDR3 is TGTGCCAGCAGCCACCGCCCCTATGGACGACAGGACTTTAACACTGAAGCTTTCTTT. It encodes CASSHRPYGRQDFNTEAFF. This sequence joins TRBV14 and TRBJ1-1, with D perhaps matching TRBD1 (6 bases). Trimming took 3 bases from V and 2 from J, leaving 25 bases between them. CDR3 size: 19 residues. CDR1 and CDR2 from the germline V gene are SGHDN and FVKESK.

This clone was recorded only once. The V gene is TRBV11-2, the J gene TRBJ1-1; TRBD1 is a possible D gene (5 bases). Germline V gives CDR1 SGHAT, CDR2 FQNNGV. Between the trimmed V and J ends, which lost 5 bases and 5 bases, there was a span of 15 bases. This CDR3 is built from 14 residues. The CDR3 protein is CASSPRGTGTEAFF. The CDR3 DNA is TGTGCCAGCAGCCCCCGGGGAACAGGTACTGAAGCTTTCTTT.

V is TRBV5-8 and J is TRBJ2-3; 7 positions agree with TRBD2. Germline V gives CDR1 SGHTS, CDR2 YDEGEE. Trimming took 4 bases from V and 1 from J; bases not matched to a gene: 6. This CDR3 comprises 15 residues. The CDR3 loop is CASSRPAGGTDTQYF. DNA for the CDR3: TGTGCCAGCAGCCGCCCGGCGGGGGGCACAGATACGCAGTATTTT.

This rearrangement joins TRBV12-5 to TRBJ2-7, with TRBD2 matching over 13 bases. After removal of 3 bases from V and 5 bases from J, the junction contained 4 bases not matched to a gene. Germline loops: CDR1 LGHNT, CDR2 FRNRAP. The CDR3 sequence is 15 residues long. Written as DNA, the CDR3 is TGTGCTAGTGGTTTAGGACTAGCGGGGGAACACGAGCAGTACTTC. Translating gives CASGLGLAGEHEQYF.

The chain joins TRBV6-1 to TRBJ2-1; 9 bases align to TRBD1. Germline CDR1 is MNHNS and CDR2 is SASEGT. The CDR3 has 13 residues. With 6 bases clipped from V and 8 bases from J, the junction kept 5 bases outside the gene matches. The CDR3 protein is CASSFRTGDEQFF. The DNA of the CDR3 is TGTGCCAGCAGCTTTCGGACAGGGGATGAGCAGTTCTTC.

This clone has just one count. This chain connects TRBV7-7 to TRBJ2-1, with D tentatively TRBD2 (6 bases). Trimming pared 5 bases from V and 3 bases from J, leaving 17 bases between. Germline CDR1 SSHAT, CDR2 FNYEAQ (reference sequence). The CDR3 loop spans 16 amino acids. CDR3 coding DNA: TGTGCCAGCAGCCCCCGGCGGGGCGGGATCTACAATGAGCAGTTCTTC. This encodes CASSPRRGGIYNEQFF.

CDR3 bases: TGTGCCAGCAGCTTAGCCCGGGACCGCCAACAAGAGACCCAGTACTTC. It encodes CASSLARDRQQETQYF. The V call is TRBV7-8, the J call TRBJ2-5; D may be TRBD1 or TRBD2 (5 bases each). Looked up from germline, CDR1 is SGHVS and CDR2 is FQNEAQ. The CDR3 loop spans 16 amino acids. Trimming removed 0 bases at V and 2 bases at J, with 13 bases between. The whole variable domain, remainder taken from reference TRBV7-8 and TRBJ2-5, is GAGVSQSPRYKVAKRGQDVALRCDPISGHVSLFWYQQALGQGPEFLTYFQNEAQLDKSGLPSDRFFAERPEGSVSTLKIQRTQQEDSAVYLCASSLARDRQQETQYFGPGTRLLVL.

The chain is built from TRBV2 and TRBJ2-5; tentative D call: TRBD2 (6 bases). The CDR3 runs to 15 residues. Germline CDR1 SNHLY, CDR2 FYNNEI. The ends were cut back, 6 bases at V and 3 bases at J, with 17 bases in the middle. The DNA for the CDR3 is TGTGCCAGCAGCGGGGTGTCGGCGGGAAAAGAGACCCAGTACTTC. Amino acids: CASSGVSAGKETQYF.